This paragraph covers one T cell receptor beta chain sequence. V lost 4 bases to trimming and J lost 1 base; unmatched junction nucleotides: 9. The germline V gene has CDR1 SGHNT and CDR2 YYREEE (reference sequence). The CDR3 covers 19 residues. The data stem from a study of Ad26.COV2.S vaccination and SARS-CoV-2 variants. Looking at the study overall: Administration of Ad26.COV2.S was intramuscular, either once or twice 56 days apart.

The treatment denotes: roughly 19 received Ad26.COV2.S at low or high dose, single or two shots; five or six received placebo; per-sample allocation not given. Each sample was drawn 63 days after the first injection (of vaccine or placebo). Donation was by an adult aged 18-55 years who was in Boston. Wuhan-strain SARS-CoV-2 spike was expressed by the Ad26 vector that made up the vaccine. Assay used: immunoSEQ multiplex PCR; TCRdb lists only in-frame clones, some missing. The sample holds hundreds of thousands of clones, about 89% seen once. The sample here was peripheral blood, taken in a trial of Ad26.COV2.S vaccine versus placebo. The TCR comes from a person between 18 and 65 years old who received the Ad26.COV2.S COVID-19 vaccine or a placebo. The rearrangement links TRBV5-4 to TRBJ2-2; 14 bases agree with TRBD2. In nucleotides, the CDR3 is TGTGCCAGCAGCCAGGGGACTAGCGGGGGCCGGGTGAACACCGGGGAGCTGTTTTTT. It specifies CASSQGTSGGRVNTGELFF.